Included here is one T cell receptor beta chain sequence, with context. Trimming removed 6 bases from V and 7 bases from J, with 16 bases in between. Germline loops: CDR1 MNHEY, CDR2 SVGAGI. This CDR3 region has 14 residues. The table came from immunoSEQ multiplex PCR; TCRdb's copy has only in-frame clones and leaves some out. Of roughly 230,000 clones in the sample, roughly 84% were seen once. This sample is drawn from a study of blood T cell repertoires in COVID-19. This chain links TRBV6-5 with TRBJ1-5; D ambiguous. The sequence came from a woman between 45 and 60 years old who had been exposed to COVID-19. The sample consisted of PBMCs or T cells enriched from blood (not recorded which). Written as DNA, the CDR3 is TGTGCCAGCAGCCCACTTCGGGGAGGCCAGCCCCAGCATTTT. This translates into CASSPLRGGQPQHF.